This T cell receptor beta chain was profiled in a study of blood T cell repertoires in COVID-19. The assay was immunoSEQ multiplex PCR, and TCRdb's table has in-frame clones only and misses some. Among 150,000 or so clones listed, over 65% were seen once. The sample comprised peripheral blood. The sequence came from a woman over 75 with acute or convalescent COVID-19.

This CDR3 is CSVETQGGYGYTF. CDR3 bases: TGCAGCGTTGAAACTCAGGGGGGCTATGGCTACACCTTC. The rearrangement uses TRBV29-1 and TRBJ1-2; 7 nucleotides align to TRBD1. The CDR3 runs 13 residues. Trimming at V came to 2 bases and at J to 4 bases, leaving 4 bases not matched to a gene. Per germline, CDR1 SQVTM and CDR2 ANQGSEA.